The clone carrying this T cell receptor beta chain has just a few counts. Its antigen is not identified. This entry belongs to a study of CD8 T cells in Susac syndrome. On the study more broadly: Eight or nine of the sequenced Susac syndrome patients were in remission, and roughly six had active disease.

cDNA came from about 0.46 to 1 ug RNA primed by random hexamers. From the immunoSEQ multiplex PCR reads, TCRdb called clonotypes with MiXCR, one entry per CDR3 protein. The data contain 130,000 to 150,000 distinct CDR3 sequences, nearly 97% of them singletons. Each Susac syndrome patient had definite or probable disease by recently defined criteria. The CDR3 sequence is 15 residues long. Trimming removed 4 bases at V and 1 base at J, with 13 bases between. The germline V gene encodes CDR1 MNHEY and CDR2 SMNVEV (reference sequence). The study, taken as a whole, reports: CD4+ T cell repertoires in Susac syndrome lacked clonal expansion.

This clonotype was sampled from a human donor with Susac syndrome. The genes are TRBV27 and TRBJ1-1; D is possibly TRBD1 (6 bases). The sequencing sample was made of CD4+ T cells from PBMCs. The CDR3 loop is CASSSRTVPNTEAFF. CDR3 nucleotide sequence: TGTGCCAGCAGTTCCCGGACAGTTCCGAACACTGAAGCTTTCTTT.